These 6 T cell receptor beta chains were sequenced from one sample in a study of OX40 agonist ivuxolimab in advanced cancers. Libraries were prepared by immunoSEQ multiplex PCR; TCRdb keeps only in-frame clonotypes and omits some of them. The data show under 60,000 clones, about 90% seen once. Sequenced material: CD4+ or CD8+ T cells sorted from blood, taken in a trial of the OX40 agonist ivuxolimab. These receptor sequences come from an adult with an advanced solid tumor such as melanoma, head and neck, liver or kidney cancer.

The chain employs TRBV28 and TRBJ1-2; perhaps TRBD1 as D (6 bases). Germline V gene data show CDR1 as MDHEN and CDR2 as SYDVKM. Trimming removed 4 bases at V and 3 bases at J, with 15 bases between. The CDR3 extends over 15 amino acids. As DNA, the CDR3 is TGTGCCAGCAGTTCCTTTAGGGGGGTCGACTATGGCTACACCTTC. Its translation: CASSSFRGVDYGYTF.

V usage is TRBV15 and J usage is TRBJ2-3; TRBD2 aligns across 14 bases. Trimming took 0 bases from V and 4 from J; bases not matched to a gene: 9. The CDR3 has 19 amino acids. Germline CDR1 LNHNV, CDR2 YYDKDF (reference sequence). CDR3 protein: CATSRENTGTSGRADTQYF. CDR3 bases: TGTGCCACCAGCAGAGAAAACACAGGGACTAGCGGGAGAGCAGATACGCAGTATTTT.

The chain is built from TRBV6-6 and TRBJ2-3; D call uncertain. The CDR3 covers 11 residues. Germline-derived CDR1 and CDR2 are MNHNY and SVGAGI (reference sequence). V shed 5 bases and J shed 3 bases, with 3 bases lying between them. The CDR3: CASSLTDTQYF. CDR3 nucleotides: TGTGCCAGCAGTCTTACAGATACGCAGTATTTT.

This chain connects TRBV7-8 to TRBJ2-7; D gene uncertain. Germline CDR1 and CDR2: SGHVS and FQNEAQ. This CDR3 contains 14 residues. V was clipped by 3 bases and J by 4 bases, with 13 bases between them. The CDR3 here is CASSLQAGPYEQYF. The CDR3 DNA reads as TGTGCCAGCAGCTTGCAAGCTGGTCCTTACGAGCAGTACTTC.

The gene calls are TRBV5-1 and TRBJ2-7; 10 nucleotides agree with TRBD1. With V trimmed by 1 base and J by 5 bases, 6 bases remained unmatched. Per germline, CDR1 SGHRS and CDR2 YFSETQ. This CDR3 has 15 residues. CDR3 DNA: TGCGCCAGCAGCTTGAACCGGGACAGGGGCGACGAGCAGTACTTC. Protein product: CASSLNRDRGDEQYF.

This rearrangement joins TRBV28 to TRBJ2-5; D uncertain. The DNA end favors TRBJ2-7, so the J call may be wrong. Germline loops: CDR1 MDHEN, CDR2 SYDVKM. The CDR3 is 15 amino acids. The CDR3 is CASSRVRSFSNEQYF. The CDR3 nucleotides read TGTGCCAGCAGCCGAGTCAGGTCTTTTTCGAACGAGCAGTACTTC.